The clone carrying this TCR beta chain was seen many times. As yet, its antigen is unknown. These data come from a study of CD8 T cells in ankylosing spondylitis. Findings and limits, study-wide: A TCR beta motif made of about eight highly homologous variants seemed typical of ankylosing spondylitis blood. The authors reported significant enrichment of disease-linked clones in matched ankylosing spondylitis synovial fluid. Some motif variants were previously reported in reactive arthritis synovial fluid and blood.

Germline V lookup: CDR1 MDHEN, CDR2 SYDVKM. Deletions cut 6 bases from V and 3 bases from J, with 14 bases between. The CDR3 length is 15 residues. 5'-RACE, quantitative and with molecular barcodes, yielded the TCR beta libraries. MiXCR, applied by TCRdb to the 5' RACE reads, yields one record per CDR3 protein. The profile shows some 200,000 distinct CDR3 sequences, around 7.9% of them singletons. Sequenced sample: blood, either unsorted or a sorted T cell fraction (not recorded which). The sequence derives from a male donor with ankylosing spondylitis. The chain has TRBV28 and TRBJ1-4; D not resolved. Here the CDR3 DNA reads TGTGCCAGCAGGACACGGGCTCCGTCTAATGAAAAACTGTTTTTT. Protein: CASRTRAPSNEKLFF.